The 26 T cell receptor beta chains below come from one sample, sequenced in a study of early T cells in non-severe SARS-CoV-2 infection. TCRdb recomputed calls from the 5' RACE reads with MiXCR, one row per CDR3 protein. The sample lists 55,000 to 65,000 distinct CDR3 sequences, over 12% occurring once. The source was whole blood, collected at baseline. The receptor source for this set is an adult who was a healthcare worker with PCR-confirmed SARS-CoV-2 infection or an uninfected control (not recorded which).

This sequence joins TRBV28 and TRBJ2-2; the D is unclear. V shed 3 bases and J shed 0 bases, with 26 bases lying between them. CDR1 and CDR2 from the germline V gene are MDHEN and SYDVKM. This CDR3 is built from 21 residues. The CDR3 coding sequence is TGTGCCAGCAGTTTCCCCTTCACCGGCCCATTAGGGTTCGCGAACACCGGGGAGCTGTTTTTT. This codes for CASSFPFTGPLGFANTGELFF.

This clonotype was detected only a few times. The V call is TRBV7-8, the J call TRBJ2-3; 10 bases match TRBD1. The CDR3 is made up of 16 amino acids. V lost 5 bases, J lost 4 bases, and 9 bases stayed unmatched. Germline V gene data show CDR1 as SGHVS and CDR2 as FQNEAQ. CDR3 sequence: CASSTPGQGIADTQYF. The CDR3 DNA sequence: TGTGCCAGCAGCACACCGGGACAGGGGATCGCAGATACGCAGTATTTT.

The chain is built from TRBV7-6 and TRBJ2-5, with 12 bases matching TRBD2. The CDR3 length is 18 residues. CDR1 is SGHVS, CDR2 FNYEAQ, per germline. V shed 3 bases and J 1 base; nucleotides not matched to a gene: 9. The DNA of the CDR3 is TGTGCCAGCAGCTTGGGATGGGGACTAGCGGGTTTCCAAGAGACCCAGTACTTC. Amino acid sequence: CASSLGWGLAGFQETQYF.

There are many counts of this clonotype. This chain uses TRBV7-2 with TRBJ2-7; D ambiguous. The CDR3 runs 14 residues. Trimming cost V 4 bases and J 2 bases, with 12 bases left between them. In germline, CDR1 is SGHTA, CDR2 FQGNSA. The CDR3 is CASSSALVPYEQYF. The CDR3 nucleotides are TGTGCCAGCAGCTCCGCCCTGGTGCCCTACGAGCAGTACTTC.

This clonotype appeared many times. The chain combines TRBV20-1 with TRBJ2-6, with a tentative D call TRBD2 (5 bases). CDR1 is DFQATT, CDR2 SNEGSKA, per germline (reference sequence). The V end was cut by 5 bases, the J end by 0 bases, with 8 bases between. There are 14 residues in the CDR3. CDR3 sequence reads: CSALGDSGANVLTF. The CDR3 DNA reads as TGCAGTGCTCTCGGGGACTCTGGGGCCAACGTCCTGACTTTC.

This chain uses TRBV7-9 with TRBJ2-3; the D gene is possibly TRBD1 (5 bases). Trimming cost V 7 bases and J 2 bases, with 16 bases left between them. This CDR3 is 15 amino acids long. CDR1 and CDR2 (germline): SEHNR, FQNEAQ (reference sequence). The CDR3 region has the DNA TGTGCCAGCAACCGTATGGGGCAGCCCACAGATACGCAGTATTTT. It specifies CASNRMGQPTDTQYF.

The rearrangement joins TRBV11-2 to TRBJ2-1, with 7 bases lining up with TRBD1. There are 15 residues in the CDR3. Germline CDR1 and CDR2: SGHAT and FQNNGV. The ends lost 3 bases at V and 4 bases at J; junction bases unmatched: 6. The CDR3 loop is CASSFRQGQYNEQFF. In DNA form, the CDR3 reads TGTGCCAGCAGCTTTCGACAGGGCCAATACAATGAGCAGTTCTTC.

The chain recombines TRBV3-1 with TRBJ2-1; TRBD2 matches at 8 bases. CDR3 length: 16 residues. After removal of 0 bases from V and 1 base from J, the junction contained 2 bases not matched to a gene. Per the germline V gene, CDR1 is LGHDT and CDR2 is YNNKEL (reference sequence). The CDR3 region is CASSQEGGRSYNEQFF. CDR3 DNA: TGTGCCAGCAGCCAAGAAGGCGGGAGGTCCTACAATGAGCAGTTCTTC.

This clonotype was counted between two and nine times. The genes are TRBV11-2 and TRBJ2-3, with 10 positions matching TRBD2. Germline values: CDR1 SGHAT, CDR2 FQNNGV. The CDR3 consists of 14 residues. The junction had 6 bases not matched to a gene; V was cut back by 8 bases and J by 4 bases. CDR3 amino acids: CASVGLAGADTQYF. DNA for the CDR3: TGTGCCAGCGTGGGGCTAGCGGGAGCAGATACGCAGTATTTT.

This clonotype has a handful of counts. The chain has TRBV18 and TRBJ2-7, with 7 bases identical to TRBD2. Germline assignment: CDR1 KGHSH and CDR2 LQKENI. The CDR3 is 15 residues long. With V trimmed by 6 bases and J by 5 bases, 13 bases remained unmatched. CDR3 bases: TGTGCCAGCTCGGGAGGGCAGGCTCAAGTCCACGAGCAGTACTTC. This sequence encodes CASSGGQAQVHEQYF.

This clonotype was seen at least ten times. The V gene is TRBV18, the J gene TRBJ1-1; 7 positions agree with TRBD1. The CDR3 runs 13 residues. V was clipped by 4 bases and J by 11 bases; unmatched bases: 10. CDR1 and CDR2 (germline): KGHSH, LQKENI. CDR3 nucleotides: TGTGCCAGCTCACTTACCCGGGACAGTGATGCTTTCTTT. Residues: CASSLTRDSDAFF.

This clonotype was detected only a few times. J is TRBJ2-7 and V is TRBV5-6; D uncertain. Deletions cut 4 bases from V and 6 bases from J, with 14 bases between. Germline lookup yields CDR1 SGHDT and CDR2 YYEEEE. The CDR3 extends over 13 amino acids. The CDR3 DNA reads as TGTGCCAGCAGCCCCTTGTGGGCCTCCGAGCAGTACTTC. Its translation is CASSPLWASEQYF.

This clonotype was found many times. The chain is built from TRBV11-1 and TRBJ1-1; the D gene is possibly TRBD1 (5 bases). The CDR3 has 14 amino acids. CDR1 SGHAT and CDR2 FQDESV come from the germline V gene (reference sequence). V lost 5 bases and J lost 4, with 14 bases in between. The CDR3 coding sequence is TGTGCCAGCAGCCGTATGGGGCTGAGCACTGAAGCTTTCTTT. This encodes CASSRMGLSTEAFF.

The chain joins TRBV2 to TRBJ2-3; D is possibly TRBD1 (5 bases). Per germline, CDR1 SNHLY and CDR2 FYNNEI. CDR3 length: 12 amino acids. Between the trimmed V and J ends, which lost 4 bases and 5 bases, there was a span of 7 bases. CDR3 sequence: CASSVGQDTQYF. The CDR3 DNA reads TGTGCCAGCAGTGTTGGACAAGATACGCAGTATTTT.

In its sample, this clonotype was seen a few times. The chain joins TRBV11-2 to TRBJ2-1, with TRBD1 as a possible D gene (5 bases). Germline V gene lookup returns CDR1 SGHAT and CDR2 FQNNGV. There are 15 residues in the CDR3. The V gene lost 5 bases and the J gene lost 1 base, with 12 bases spanning the gap. CDR3 region: CASSLQEASYNEQFF. CDR3 nucleotide sequence: TGTGCCAGCAGCCTACAGGAAGCGTCCTACAATGAGCAGTTCTTC.

This clonotype has only a few counts. This chain uses TRBV7-2 with TRBJ2-2; D gene unclear. V was shortened by 5 bases and J by 5 bases, with 12 bases between the two germline ends. The CDR3 loop spans 14 amino acids. CDR1 is SGHTA and CDR2 is FQGNSA in the germline V gene. The CDR3 loop is CASSRTDWTGELFF. CDR3 coding DNA: TGTGCCAGCAGCCGGACGGATTGGACCGGGGAGCTGTTTTTT. The complete variable domain, with remaining parts taken from reference TRBV7-2 and TRBJ2-2, reads GAGVSQSPSNKVTEKGKDVELRCDPISGHTALYWYRQSLGQGLEFLIYFQGNSAPDKSGLPSDRFSAERTGGSVSTLTIQRTQQEDSAVYLCASSRTDWTGELFFGEGSRLTVL.

DNA of the CDR3: TGTGCCAGCAGCTGGAAAACCTGGGAGCAGTACTTC. It specifies CASSWKTWEQYF. This chain uses TRBV11-2 with TRBJ2-7, with D hard to call. Trimming shortened V by 4 bases and J by 7 bases, and 11 bases separated the two germline ends. The CDR3 length is 12 residues. Per the germline V gene, CDR1 is SGHAT and CDR2 is FQNNGV.

A few counts support this clonotype. The CDR3 DNA sequence: TGTGCCAGCAGCCTCGACCGTAATTCACTGTTTTTT. Translating gives CASSLDRNSLFF. The chain is built from TRBV3-1 and TRBJ1-4; no definite D call. The germline V and J ends were trimmed by 4 bases and 13 bases, with 13 bases remaining between them. Germline V gene lookup returns CDR1 LGHDT and CDR2 YNNKEL (reference sequence). The CDR3 runs 12 residues.

J is TRBJ2-1 and V is TRBV5-1, with 7 bases identical to TRBD1. V dropped 3 bases and J dropped 4; count of bases not matched to a gene: 7. The length of the CDR3 is 15 residues. Germline CDR1 and CDR2: SGHRS and YFSETQ. CDR3 nucleotide sequence: TGCGCCAGCAGCTCCCCGGGACAGCTATACAATGAGCAGTTCTTC. Its translation: CASSSPGQLYNEQFF.

This clonotype has more than one count but fewer than ten. The genes are TRBV12-3 or TRBV12-4 and TRBJ2-1; TRBD1 aligns across 10 bases. The V segment lost 6 bases and the J segment 9 bases; nucleotides outside the gene matches: 8. There are 14 residues in the CDR3. CDR3 coding DNA: TGTGCCAGCAGACTCGACAGGGGGCTAGGTGAGCAGTTCTTC. It codes for CASRLDRGLGEQFF.

This clonotype has a handful of counts. This chain links TRBV12-5 with TRBJ1-3; D is unclear. Germline-derived CDR1 and CDR2 are LGHNT and FRNRAP. The V end was cut by 6 bases, the J end by 0 bases, with 6 bases between. There are 13 residues in the CDR3. CDR3 region: CASGGGSGNTIYF. Here the CDR3 DNA reads TGTGCTAGTGGCGGCGGCTCTGGAAACACCATATATTTT.

This clonotype turned up a few times. The chain recombines TRBV7-6 with TRBJ1-4; D unresolved. From germline, CDR1 is SGHVS and CDR2 FNYEAQ. The V and J ends lost 2 bases and 8 bases respectively, with 9 bases between them. This CDR3 region has 13 residues. Written as DNA, the CDR3 is TGTGCCAGCAGCTTAAAGCTGGGGGAAAAACTGTTTTTT. Residues: CASSLKLGEKLFF.

This clonotype has more than one count but fewer than ten. This sequence joins TRBV7-9 and TRBJ2-7; D call uncertain. CDR3 length: 13 residues. Germline V gives CDR1 SEHNR, CDR2 FQNEAQ (reference sequence). V shed 5 bases and J shed 3 bases, with 11 bases lying between them. CDR3 DNA sequence: TGTGCCAGCAGCCCCGTCAGCAGCTACGAGCAGTACTTC. Its translation is CASSPVSSYEQYF.

The rearrangement uses TRBV19 and TRBJ1-2, with D unresolved. The CDR3 covers 15 residues. CDR1 and CDR2 (germline): LNHDA, SQIVND (reference sequence). Trimming stripped 3 bases from V and 0 bases from J, with 11 bases between. CDR3 bases: TGTGCCAGTAGTATTAGGCCAGAAGCTAACTATGGCTACACCTTC. Amino acids: CASSIRPEANYGYTF.

In its sample, this clonotype was seen many times. This chain uses TRBV28 with TRBJ2-1; 9 bases align to TRBD1. The CDR3 extends over 16 amino acids. The germline gives CDR1 MDHEN, CDR2 SYDVKM. The V and J ends lost 1 base and 9 bases, in that order; junction bases with no gene match: 10. CDR3 amino acids: CASSLFGTGPGIEQFF. The CDR3 nucleotides read TGTGCCAGCAGTTTATTCGGGACAGGGCCGGGGATTGAGCAGTTCTTC.

The chain joins TRBV2 to TRBJ2-1, with D perhaps matching TRBD2 (6 bases). V was trimmed by 8 bases and J by 3 bases, leaving 14 bases between them. CDR3 length: 14 amino acids. CDR1 SNHLY and CDR2 FYNNEI come from the germline V gene. The CDR3, as DNA: TGTGCCAGCGCGCGGGGCGGTGGCTACAATGAGCAGTTCTTC. This encodes CASARGGGYNEQFF.